The present T cell receptor (beta chain) was sequenced within a study of human T cells and chemical hapten exposure (dated by TCRdb to the early 2020s). Regarding the study in general: For sensitization, 2% DPC in acetone was applied to a roughly 2 cm by roughly 2 cm area of upper inner arm skin. Throughout the roughly 24-week study period, patients were also given weekly therapeutic DPC doses on the scalp. Patch testing on the upper back used Finn chambers containing 0.01% DPC, with scoring done after 6 days according to International Contact Dermatitis Research Group standards. Most of the patients in the cohort were female, and the cohort covered alopecia areata with under or over 50% scalp involvement, alopecia totalis and alopecia universalis. Libraries were pooled for sequencing, and per-sample TCR yields varied mainly because of small differences in library volumes within the pool. Peripheral blood TCR repertoire changes were tracked in vivo in alopecia patients during primary and secondary sensitization to the hapten diphenylcyclopropenone (DPC). Blood samples were taken from patients before sensitization (week 0) and then at 2, 6 and about 24 weeks after DPC sensitization. Blood for TCR sequencing was provided by twenty-nine alopecia patients at one to four time points (pre-sensitization, 2, 6 and 24 weeks).

The method was RACE. Reads for this sample came from a NextSeq 500. Library preparation attached unique molecular identifiers to individual cDNA molecules for quantitative, reproducible TCR counting. From each blood RNA sample, both TCR alpha and TCR beta chains were sequenced. The study's processing was this. Samples had a median of roughly 87,000 TCRs, with a range from roughly 23,224 to 700,000. V, J and CDR3 annotation of the TCR reads was carried out using the Decombinator software suite. For the PS versus PT1 abundance plots, all samples were subsampled to the same number of TCRs (28,000). TCRs were defined as expanded if absent before sensitization and observed at least eight times at the 2-week time point. The raw public data were reprocessed by TCRdb itself: fastp quality trimming at Q25, MiXCR clonotype calling, in-frame beta chains only. Entries are consolidated by CDR3 protein sequence, retaining the most common genes and DNA. The V and J calls and clone size come from TCRdb's table, not from the authors' own analysis. The sample records 190,000 or so distinct CDR3 sequences, under 35% of which are singletons. About 2.7% of the sample is held by the ten biggest clonotypes.

Here is what the overall study found, with its caveats: DPC sensitization did not change the number of TCRs with a frequency above 1 in 1000, and there was no evidence of changes in global repertoire structure. Because every patient had alopecia, a presumed autoimmune disease, the patients' immune response might differ from that of healthy individuals. The number of PT1 expanded TCRs positively correlated with patch test score, significant at thresholds 8, 16 and 32 but not 4. Expanded TCRs formed significantly more large CDR3 similarity clusters than pre-sensitization or healthy control sets, consistent with antigen-driven responses. After repeated subsampling, the strength of the expansion versus patch-test correlation and the threshold at which it became significant changed.

The time point label on this specimen signifies: pre-sensitization, week 0. Per the publication, the treatment or condition label means: therapeutic diphenylcyclopropenone sensitization with weekly scalp DPC. Blood at each patch-test visit was drawn before the patch test was applied. Eligible patients were aged 18 to 70, diagnosed with alopecia, deemed suitable for DPC therapy, and excluded if pregnant. Unfractionated whole blood was collected in Tempus Blood RNA tubes, and total RNA was extracted from that blood. This clonotype was counted only a few times. Its antigen is not yet known. It has no much larger one-base neighbor in the sample; base qualities were not kept. The CDR3 runs 14 amino acids, cysteine and phenylalanine included. Of the read, only the CDR3 DNA is kept; its 42 bases are in frame from base 1. At the junction V is shortened by 7 bases and J by 4 bases, with 15 bases in between. Based on the germline V gene, the CDR1 and CDR2 sequences are MNHEY and SVGAGI.

This clonotype was sampled from a woman aged 30 to 39 with alopecia areata. Some clones in this sample may be carry-over from other donors' samples. The rearranged chain carries TRBV6-5 and TRBJ2-3; the D gene is unclear. Sequenced material: whole blood, taken in connection with sensitization to the hapten diphenylcyclopropenone (DPC). In nucleotides, the sequence is TGTGCCAGCACCCGGTCGGCGCTCGCAGATACGCAGTATTTT. Its amino acids are CASTRSALADTQYF.